This TCR beta chain was retrieved from a study of T-cell memory formation after mild COVID-19. MiXCR, run by TCRdb on the 5' RACE reads, gives a single entry per CDR3 protein. Of 150,000 to 200,000 distinct CDR3 sequences in the sample, around a tenth were seen once. V lost 3 bases to trimming and J lost 1 base, with 10 bases between them. Germline lookup yields CDR1 DFQATT and CDR2 SNEGSKA (reference sequence). This CDR3 has 14 amino acids. The sample consisted of PBMCs or a T cell subset sorted from them (not recorded which). The TCR sequence derives from a man younger than 30 who had mild COVID-19 (a few samples of this study predate the infection). Cell type and time point are not known. The chain links TRBV20-1 to TRBJ1-3; a possible D gene is TRBD1 (6 bases). CDR3: CSASEDSSGNTIYF. Here the CDR3 DNA reads TGCAGTGCTAGTGAGGACAGTTCTGGAAACACCATATATTTT.